This T cell receptor beta chain stems from a study of T cell changes during pregnancy in multiple sclerosis. CDR3 size: 15 residues. V dropped 3 bases and J dropped 3; count of bases not matched to a gene: 4. CDR1 and CDR2 (germline): SNHLY, FYNNEI. Comments on this clone: Other DNA sequences in this specimen translate into the identical CDR3.

Method: immunoSEQ multiplex PCR; TCRdb's copy keeps in-frame clones and lacks some. The sample records tens of thousands of clones, around nine tenths being singletons. This chain uses TRBV2 with TRBJ2-7, with 11 bases aligning to TRBD2. The sequence was collected from a female donor in good health, enrolled as a control in a pregnancy study. Sequenced material: CD4+ T cells from peripheral blood mononuclear cells, taken in the second trimester of pregnancy. The CDR3 nucleotides are TGTGCCAGCAGTGAGCTGACTAGCGGGATCTACGAGCAGTACTTC. Its translation is CASSELTSGIYEQYF. The full variable domain, with the rest looked up from reference TRBV2 and TRBJ2-7, is EPEVTQTPSHQVTQMGQEVILRCVPISNHLYFYWYRQILGQKVEFLVSFYNNEISEKSEIFDDQFSVERPDGSNFTLKIRSTKLEDSAMYFCASSELTSGIYEQYFGPGTRLTVT.